Below, one T cell receptor beta chain is given with its context. These data originate in a study of siplizumab effects on memory and regulatory T cells. The J segment lost 6 bases and the V segment lost 1 base, leaving 9 bases of the junction unmatched. The CDR3 is made up of 16 amino acids. Per the germline V gene, CDR1 is SEHNR and CDR2 is FQNEAQ (reference sequence). Generated by immunoSEQ multiplex PCR, the TCRdb table keeps only in-frame clones and is missing some. The top ten hold approximately 1.5% of the sample, which has about 100,000 clones, roughly 94% seen once. J is TRBJ2-1 and V is TRBV7-9, with 7 bases aligning to TRBD2. Sequencing input: non-Treg CD4+ T cells sorted from blood. The source of this sequence is a human donor in good health. The CDR3 sequence is CASSLGVGGSSNEQFF. The CDR3 coding sequence is TGTGCCAGCAGCTTAGGGGTGGGCGGGAGCTCCAATGAGCAGTTCTTC.